This TCR beta chain was retrieved from a study of regulatory dendritic cells for organ transplantation. This CDR3 region has 16 residues. Per the germline V gene, CDR1 is LGHNA and CDR2 is YNFKEQ. J gave up 3 bases and V 1 base, and 2 bases lay outside the gene matches. Points on this clone: Its cognate antigen is unknown.

TCRdb's copy holds only in-frame clones and misses some; the assay was immunoSEQ multiplex PCR. The profile shows roughly 35,000 clones, about 88% of them singletons. CD4+ or CD8+ T cells were sorted as naive CD45RA+ or memory CD45RO+. Notes on the study in general: Memory CD8+ T cells were the most oligoclonal; naive cells were highly diverse. Memory CD8+ clonal expansion seemed more limited with regulatory than mature dendritic cells. The authors noted considerable between-person heterogeneity in alloreactive memory CD8+ cells.

This chain links TRBV4-2 with TRBJ1-4, with 10 positions matching TRBD1. Sequenced: naive CD4+ T cells from blood. As for subset: CD45RA+ naive T cells. This receptor was taken from a human donor in good health. CDR3 nucleotide sequence: TGTGCCAGCAGCCAAGGGACAGGGGGATCTAATGAAAAACTGTTTTTT. It specifies CASSQGTGGSNEKLFF.